In this sample, the clone carrying this T cell receptor beta chain turned up once. Its antigen is still unknown. Trimming took off 5 bases at V and 0 bases at J, with 7 bases between the two ends. This CDR3 has 13 residues. Germline lookup yields CDR1 SGHTA and CDR2 FQGTGA. These data are taken from a study of cytomegalovirus exposure and HLA in healthy donors. Whole-study findings and limits: Several top significant clusters appeared, in a later analysis, to be linked to common viral pathogens. According to the study, some 160 TCR beta chains were cytomegalovirus-associated. Researchers reported from a later analysis that most CMV-associated TCR beta chains appeared HLA-restricted.

The PCR contained 60 Vbeta and 13 Jbeta primers. Per the study methods: Approximately 80 million unique TCR beta chains, about 11 million of them shared, were counted by a later analysis. Sequencing was performed with immunoSEQ multiplex PCR; in TCRdb, only in-frame clones are kept and a portion is missing. The DNA gave D and trimming, while V, J and clone size come from that table. The sample includes approximately 80,000 clones, 73% of them seen just once. Sequences were obtained from PBMCs. The rearrangement links TRBV7-3 to TRBJ1-2, with D unresolved. The origin of this receptor is a woman aged 40 to 50 in good health and CMV-seropositive. This chain's CDR3 is CASSPQSNYGYTF. The CDR3 DNA reads as TGTGCCAGCAGCCCACAATCTAACTATGGCTACACCTTC.